A selection of T cell receptor beta chains follows, all from one sample in a study of T-cell memory formation after mild COVID-19. MiXCR was run by TCRdb on the 5' RACE reads, yielding one entry per CDR3 protein. Of about 350,000 distinct CDR3 sequences listed, approximately 13% were seen once; the top ten hold about 20%. The sample was PBMCs or a T cell subset sorted from them (not recorded which). These receptors came from a man younger than 30 who had mild COVID-19 (a few samples of this study predate the infection). Cell type and time point are not known. The CDR3 runs from the conserved cysteine through the conserved F or W. Clone size, where shown, is once, few, many, or a class for clones that have expanded.

v_gene	abundance	j_gene	CDR3aa
TRBV30	NA	TRBJ1-2	CAGRQTNYGYTF
TRBV6-5	few	TRBJ2-1	CASSFRAAIYNEQFF
TRBV5-1	NA	TRBJ2-3	CASSRLPGGAADTQYF
TRBV20-1	NA	TRBJ2-2	CSAGGGLGTGELFF
TRBV12-3/TRBV12-4	NA	TRBJ1-2	CASLNVRGYTF
TRBV6-6	NA	TRBJ2-3	CASSYEGGADTQYF
TRBV3-1	few	TRBJ2-7	CASSLSGTHYEQYF
TRBV12-3/TRBV12-4	NA	TRBJ2-2	CAQETVNTGELFF
TRBV6-2/TRBV6-3	once	TRBJ2-3	CASRWSTSGGRDTQYF
TRBV20-1	many	TRBJ1-5	CSARDGGNQPQHF
TRBV5-1	many	TRBJ1-2	CASSLDDRNYGYTF
TRBV5-1	NA	TRBJ2-5	CASSPGLAGLQETQYF
TRBV5-1	NA	TRBJ1-2	CASSLVPENYGYTF
TRBV7-9	NA	TRBJ1-6	CASSPHPQGHLGSPLHF
TRBV6-2/TRBV6-3	NA	TRBJ1-2	CASSYSMQTDGYTF
TRBV6-2/TRBV6-3	few	TRBJ2-7	CASSSVRTGAYEQYF
TRBV6-5	NA	TRBJ1-1	CASSAVLQLLNTEAFF
TRBV12-3/TRBV12-4	many	TRBJ2-7	CASSLVGGTYEQYF
TRBV4-3	NA	TRBJ1-5	CASSQDLARGVQPQHF
TRBV27	NA	TRBJ2-2	CASRLWGTGELFF
TRBV6-5	many	TRBJ2-7	CASSYYPRFYEQYF
TRBV7-2	few	TRBJ1-1	CASRTARLNTEAFF